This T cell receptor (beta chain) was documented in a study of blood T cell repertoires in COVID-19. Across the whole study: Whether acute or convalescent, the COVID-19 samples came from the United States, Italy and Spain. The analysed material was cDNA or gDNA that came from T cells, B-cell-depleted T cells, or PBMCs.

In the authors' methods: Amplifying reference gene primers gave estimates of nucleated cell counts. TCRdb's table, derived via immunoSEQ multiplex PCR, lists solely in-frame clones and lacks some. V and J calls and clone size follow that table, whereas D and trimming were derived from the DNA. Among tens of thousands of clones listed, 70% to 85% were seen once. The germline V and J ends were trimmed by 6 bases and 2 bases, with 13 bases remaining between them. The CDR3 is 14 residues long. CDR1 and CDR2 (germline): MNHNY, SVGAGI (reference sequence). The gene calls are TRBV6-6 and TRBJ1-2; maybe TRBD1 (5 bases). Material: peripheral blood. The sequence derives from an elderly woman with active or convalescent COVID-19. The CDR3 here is CASSRDSRNYGYTF. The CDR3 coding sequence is TGTGCCAGCAGCAGGGACTCTCGGAACTATGGCTACACCTTC.